A single sample gave rise to the 26 T cell receptor beta chains below, sequenced in a study of sequential checkpoint blockade in melanoma. The protocol was immunoSEQ multiplex PCR, while the TCRdb copy is restricted to in-frame clones and leaves out a portion. The sample comprises nearly 4,000 clones, 19% of which are singletons, and about a fifth rests with the top ten. Noted treatment: randomized to nivolumab then ipilimumab (arm A) or the reverse (arm B). The sample in question was tumor tissue (inferred from file names), obtained from a patient given nivolumab and ipilimumab in sequence. Receptors originate from a human patient with melanoma. Some clones in this sample may be carry-over from other donors' samples.

Only a few counts were recorded for this clone. The chain employs TRBV30 and TRBJ2-5, with TRBD1 as a possible D gene (6 bases). CDR1 GTSNPN and CDR2 SVGIG come from the germline V gene (reference sequence). This CDR3 has 14 residues. V dropped 0 bases and J dropped 5 bases, with 13 bases sitting between them. In DNA form, the CDR3 reads TGTGCCTGGAGTGTAACAGGGCAGTTGGAGACCCAGTACTTC. This sequence encodes CAWSVTGQLETQYF.

By sample share, this clone is large (0.1 to 1%). The chain is built from TRBV6-8 and TRBJ2-4; 7 bases line up with TRBD2. The CDR3 contains 16 residues. Germline CDR1 reads MNHGY; CDR2 reads SAAAGT. J was trimmed by 8 bases and V by 0 bases; bases with no gene match: 10. In DNA form, the CDR3 reads TGTGCCAGCAGTTACTCACCTTGGGCTAGCGGTGACATTCAGTACTTC. This encodes CASSYSPWASGDIQYF.

Sample share makes this clone medium-sized (0.01 to 0.1%). The gene calls are TRBV4-1 and TRBJ2-1; D is uncertain. With 1 base removed from V and 0 bases from J, the gap between germline ends came to 13 bases. Germline-derived CDR1 and CDR2 are MGHRA and YSYEKL. The CDR3 has 17 amino acids. DNA of the CDR3: TGCGCCAGCAGCCAAGGGTTCCTCACGAGCTCCTACAATGAGCAGTTCTTC. Translating gives CASSQGFLTSSYNEQFF.

The chain carries TRBV6-8 and TRBJ1-5, with 10 bases aligning to TRBD1. V shed 6 bases, J shed 6 bases, and the junction held 2 bases outside the gene matches. CDR1 is MNHGY, CDR2 SAAAGT, per germline. The CDR3 length is 13 residues. CDR3 in amino acids: CASSRDRGQPQHF. The CDR3 DNA reads TGTGCCAGCAGCCGGGACAGGGGTCAGCCCCAGCATTTT.

The chain joins TRBV28 to TRBJ1-2; 7 bases agree with TRBD1. V shed 6 bases, J shed 4 bases, and the junction held 5 bases outside the gene matches. Looked up from germline, CDR1 is MDHEN and CDR2 is SYDVKM. The CDR3 consists of 13 residues. Here the CDR3 DNA reads TGTGCCAGCAGCCGACAGGGCGGCTATGGCTACACCTTC. It yields the protein CASSRQGGYGYTF.

There are a few counts of this clone. V usage is TRBV18 and J usage is TRBJ2-1; 9 bases match TRBD1. CDR3 length: 12 amino acids. V gave up 2 bases and J gave up 15 bases; unmatched junction bases: 5. Germline CDR1 reads KGHSH; CDR2 reads LQKENI. CDR3 sequence reads: CASSPSGTGLFF. In DNA, the CDR3 is TGTGCCAGCTCACCATCCGGGACAGGGCTGTTCTTC.

This clone was detected only a few times. The CDR3 sequence: CASSYRVREGNDEQYF. The DNA for the CDR3 is TGTGCCAGCAGTTACCGAGTCAGGGAAGGGAACGACGAGCAGTACTTC. The V gene is TRBV6-8, the J gene TRBJ2-7; D might be TRBD1 (5 bases). Trimming took 2 bases from V and 5 from J, leaving 19 bases between them. The length of the CDR3 is 16 residues. CDR1 and CDR2 from the germline V gene are MNHGY and SAAAGT.

This chain links TRBV4-1 with TRBJ1-5, with 8 bases aligning to TRBD1. The length of the CDR3 is 14 residues. Per germline, CDR1 MGHRA and CDR2 YSYEKL. The V and J ends lost 5 bases and 3 bases, in that order; junction bases with no gene match: 3. CDR3: CASSTDRDNQPQHF. CDR3 coding DNA: TGCGCCAGCAGCACGGACAGGGACAATCAGCCCCAGCATTTT.

Judged by abundance, this clone is large. The chain links TRBV11-3 to TRBJ1-6; TRBD1 agrees at 7 bases. The ends lost 4 bases at V and 0 bases at J; junction bases unmatched: 3. Germline-derived CDR1 and CDR2 are SGHNT and YENEEA. The CDR3 contains 16 residues. This CDR3 reads CASSSDRISYNSPLHF. The CDR3 nucleotides are TGTGCCAGCAGCTCGGACAGGATCTCCTATAATTCACCCCTCCACTTT.

The chain links TRBV28 to TRBJ1-1, with D uncertain. This CDR3 has 14 residues. Between the trimmed V and J ends, which lost 2 bases and 6 bases, there was a span of 13 bases. Germline CDR1 and CDR2: MDHEN and SYDVKM. CDR3: CASSLAGRNPEAFF. CDR3 nucleotides: TGTGCCAGCAGTTTAGCCGGGAGGAATCCTGAAGCTTTCTTT. Full variable domain (outside the CDR3, taken from reference TRBV28 and TRBJ1-1): DVKVTQSSRYLVKRTGEKVFLECVQDMDHENMFWYRQDPGLGLRLIYFSYDVKMKEKGDIPEGYSVSREKKERFSLILESASTNQTSMYLCASSLAGRNPEAFFGQGTRLTVV.

This clone has just a few counts. The V and J genes are TRBV6-8 and TRBJ2-7; TRBD2 aligns across 7 bases. The V gene's germline CDR1 is MNHGY and CDR2 SAAAGT. This CDR3 contains 14 residues. J was trimmed by 2 bases and V by 8 bases; bases with no gene match: 9. CDR3 coding DNA: TGTGCCAGCCTGGGGGGGAATCAACCCTACGAGCAGTACTTC. Its translation is CASLGGNQPYEQYF.

This clone appeared a few times. The V and J genes are TRBV4-1 and TRBJ2-5; TRBD1 agrees at 8 bases. After removal of 6 bases from V and 1 base from J, the junction contained 1 base not matched to a gene. The CDR3 consists of 13 residues. In germline, CDR1 is MGHRA, CDR2 YSYEKL. CDR3 in amino acids: CASSDRGQETQYF. In nucleotides, the CDR3 is TGCGCCAGCAGTGACAGGGGCCAAGAGACCCAGTACTTC.

There are many counts of this clone. V is TRBV6-8 and J is TRBJ2-7; TRBD2 might be the D (6 bases). Germline V lookup: CDR1 MNHGY, CDR2 SAAAGT. The CDR3 contains 15 residues. V dropped 2 bases and J dropped 0 bases, with 11 bases sitting between them. In DNA form, the CDR3 reads TGTGCCAGCAGTTACGTGGGAGGATACTCCTACGAGCAGTACTTC. Protein product: CASSYVGGYSYEQYF.

Points on this clone: One end of the junction varies from germline; a read error may be responsible. This rearrangement joins TRBV2 to TRBJ2-1, with D tentatively TRBD2 (5 bases). The germline V gene encodes CDR1 SNHLY and CDR2 FYNNEI. The CDR3 is 15 residues long. CDR3 sequence (DNA): TGTGCCAGCAGTGAATCTCTAATTGGACTGAATGGGCAGTTCTTC. This translates into CASSESLIGLNGQFF.

Ten or more counts support this clone. This rearrangement joins TRBV11-3 to TRBJ2-1, with TRBD2 matching 12 bases. The V gene end was trimmed by 5 bases and the J gene end by 0 bases; junction bases not matched to a gene: 5. Germline CDR1 is SGHNT and CDR2 is YENEEA. The length of the CDR3 is 17 residues. CDR3 sequence reads: CASSLTSGGSSYNEQFF. The DNA for the CDR3 is TGTGCCAGCAGCCTGACTAGCGGGGGAAGCTCCTACAATGAGCAGTTCTTC.

This clone rates as large. This rearrangement joins TRBV18 to TRBJ1-1; 10 nucleotides match TRBD1. J was trimmed by 4 bases and V by 0 bases; bases with no gene match: 2. Germline CDR1 reads KGHSH; CDR2 reads LQKENI. The CDR3 consists of 15 residues. CDR3 loop: CASSPPGQGSTEAFF. For the CDR3, the DNA is TGTGCCAGCTCACCACCGGGACAGGGGAGCACTGAAGCTTTCTTT.

This clone was counted a few times. The J gene is TRBJ1-1, the V gene TRBV15; TRBD1 matches 7 bases. The trim removed 5 bases at V and 5 bases at J, leaving 5 bases unmatched. The CDR3 covers 13 residues. Germline assignment: CDR1 LNHNV and CDR2 YYDKDF (reference sequence). CDR3 protein: CATSETGYTEAFF. The CDR3 DNA follows: TGTGCCACCAGCGAGACAGGGTATACTGAAGCTTTCTTT.

This clone is deemed medium-sized (0.01 to 0.1%). The chain employs TRBV11-3 and TRBJ1-4; TRBD1 aligns across 8 bases. The CDR3 has 14 residues. With 5 bases clipped from V and 4 bases from J, the junction kept 3 bases outside the gene matches. CDR1 is SGHNT and CDR2 is YENEEA in the germline V gene. The CDR3 DNA follows: TGTGCCAGCAGCATGGGACAGGATAATGAAAAACTGTTTTTT. As protein: CASSMGQDNEKLFF.

The chain couples TRBV5-1 to TRBJ2-6; D uncertain. Trimming removed 4 bases from V and 0 bases from J, with 8 bases in between. Germline V gene lookup returns CDR1 SGHRS and CDR2 YFSETQ. The CDR3 contains 15 residues. The CDR3 DNA reads as TGCGCCAGCAGCCGACGCGACTCTGGGGCCAACGTCCTGACTTTC. Translating gives CASSRRDSGANVLTF.

The chain carries TRBV6-8 and TRBJ1-1; 8 bases agree with TRBD1. The junction had 9 bases not matched to a gene; V was cut back by 10 bases and J by 5 bases. This CDR3 is built from 13 residues. CDR1 is MNHGY and CDR2 is SAAAGT in the germline V gene. The CDR3 bases are TGTGCCATCAGGACAGGGATGGGTACTGAAGCTTTCTTT. Protein: CAIRTGMGTEAFF.

This clone showed up many times. V and J are TRBV11-3 and TRBJ1-2, with D perhaps matching TRBD1 (6 bases). The V gene lost 1 base and the J gene lost 2 bases, with 14 bases spanning the gap. Germline CDR1 SGHNT, CDR2 YENEEA. This CDR3 is built from 16 residues. DNA for the CDR3: TGTGCCAGCAGCTTAGGGGGGGCAGAGGGGAACTATGGCTACACCTTC. As protein: CASSLGGAEGNYGYTF.

This clone appeared a few times. V gene TRBV11-3 combines with J gene TRBJ2-7, with TRBD1 identical over 7 bases. The CDR3 length is 18 residues. J gave up 5 bases and V 5 bases, and 21 bases lay outside the gene matches. CDR1 and CDR2 from the germline V gene are SGHNT and YENEEA. The CDR3 region has the DNA TGTGCCAGCAGCCTATCACCCGGGCAGGGGGTCAGAGGGGACGAGCAGTACTTC. Translation gives CASSLSPGQGVRGDEQYF. Combining the CDR3 with reference TRBV11-3 and TRBJ2-7 gives the whole variable domain EAGVVQSPRYKIIEKKQPVAFWCNPISGHNTLYWYLQNLGQGPELLIRYENEEAVDDSQLPKDRFSAERLKGVDSTLKIQPAELGDSAVYLCASSLSPGQGVRGDEQYFGPGTRLTVT.

The chain combines TRBV15 with TRBJ2-7, with 8 bases identical to TRBD1. V trimming: 1 base; J trimming: 2 bases; junction bases outside the gene matches: 4. The V gene's germline CDR1 is LNHNV and CDR2 YYDKDF (reference sequence). CDR3 size: 15 residues. CDR3 DNA: TGTGCCACCAGCAGAGGGACAGGGAATGCCTACGAGCAGTACTTC. This translates into CATSRGTGNAYEQYF.

The chain links TRBV5-1 to TRBJ1-2; no firm D call. Germline CDR1 SGHRS, CDR2 YFSETQ. This CDR3 has 14 residues. The V end lost 2 bases, the J end lost 2 bases, and 10 bases lay between the germline ends. The CDR3 DNA reads as TGCGCCAGCAGCTTCGGACGGCCGAACTATGGCTACACCTTC. As protein: CASSFGRPNYGYTF.

This clone has at least ten counts. This chain connects TRBV11-3 to TRBJ1-3, with 10 bases fitting TRBD1. Losses at the gene ends were 3 bases for V and 2 bases for J; bases not matched to a gene: 1. The V gene's germline CDR1 is SGHNT and CDR2 YENEEA. This CDR3 is built from 15 residues. CDR3 nucleotide sequence: TGTGCCAGCAGCTTTGACAGGGGGCCTGGAAACACCATATATTTT. It encodes CASSFDRGPGNTIYF. The entire variable domain, with the rest obtained from reference TRBV11-3 and TRBJ1-3, is as follows: EAGVVQSPRYKIIEKKQPVAFWCNPISGHNTLYWYLQNLGQGPELLIRYENEEAVDDSQLPKDRFSAERLKGVDSTLKIQPAELGDSAVYLCASSFDRGPGNTIYFGEGSWLTVV.

Within the sample, this clone is medium-sized. CDR3 protein: CASSLTPASGKNNEQFF. In DNA, the CDR3 is TGTGCCAGCAGCTTAACCCCCGCTAGCGGGAAAAACAATGAGCAGTTCTTC. The chain carries TRBV11-3 and TRBJ2-1; 9 nucleotides match TRBD2. This CDR3 spans 17 amino acids. Germline V CDR1 and CDR2: SGHNT, YENEEA. The V segment lost 2 bases and the J segment 5 bases; nucleotides outside the gene matches: 10.